Listed here are 28 T cell receptor beta chains from one sample, sequenced in a study of cytomegalovirus exposure and HLA in healthy donors (dated by TCRdb to 2016 to 2017). The library was produced with the immunoSEQ multiplex PCR assay. The multiplex PCR relied on a mix of 60 forward primers for TCR Vbeta segments and 13 reverse primers for TCR Jbeta segments. The immuneACCESS repertoire file appears here via TCRdb, limited to in-frame rearrangements. These files lack a portion of the clones; in checked studies, under half of the deficit traces to unresolved V genes, and the cause of the others is not known. Across this sample there are fewer than 200,000 clones, with 84% seen only once. 1% to 1.5% of the sample goes to the ten largest clones. Sequences were obtained from PBMCs. These receptors originate from a girl aged 2 to 10 in good health and CMV-seropositive.

V usage is TRBV5-8 and J usage is TRBJ1-4, with D perhaps matching TRBD1 (5 bases). This CDR3 comprises 16 residues. The V end was cut by 4 bases, the J end by 2 bases, with 15 bases between. CDR1 is SGHTS and CDR2 is YDEGEE in the germline V gene. The chain's CDR3 is CASSLGSTVTNEKLFF. Written as DNA, the CDR3 is TGTGCCAGCAGCCTAGGTTCGACAGTTACTAATGAAAAACTGTTTTTT.

This clone was observed a few times. The J gene is TRBJ2-6, the V gene TRBV15; D is ambiguous. The CDR3 is 15 residues long. Germline-derived CDR1 and CDR2 are LNHNV and YYDKDF (reference sequence). V was cut by 5 bases and J by 0 bases, with 8 bases left in between. CDR3: CATSPPLSGANVLTF. CDR3 coding DNA: TGTGCCACCAGCCCCCCTCTCTCTGGGGCCAACGTCCTGACTTTC.

This clone was counted between two and nine times. V and J are TRBV9 and TRBJ2-3; 9 nucleotides line up with TRBD1. CDR3 length: 15 amino acids. With V trimmed by 0 bases and J by 5 bases, 4 bases remained unmatched. Germline lookup yields CDR1 SGDLS and CDR2 YYNGEE. The CDR3: CASSVGTGARDTQYF. The CDR3 bases are TGTGCCAGCAGCGTAGGGACAGGGGCTCGAGATACGCAGTATTTT. Filled out from reference TRBV9 and TRBJ2-3, the complete variable domain reads DSGVTQTPKHLITATGQRVTLRCSPRSGDLSVYWYQQSLDQGLQFLIQYYNGEERAKGNILERFSAQQFPDLHSELNLSSLELGDSALYFCASSVGTGARDTQYFGPGTRLTVL.

This chain joins TRBV6-6 and TRBJ1-1; unclear D gene. This CDR3 is 16 amino acids long. The germline V gene encodes CDR1 MNHNY and CDR2 SVGAGI (reference sequence). V dropped 2 bases and J dropped 1 base, with 14 bases sitting between them. The CDR3 sequence: CASSYPRTRTNTEAFF. The CDR3 DNA reads TGTGCCAGCAGTTACCCGAGGACTCGAACGAACACTGAAGCTTTCTTT.

The chain recombines TRBV29-1 with TRBJ1-1; tentatively, D is TRBD1 (6 bases). The germline V gene encodes CDR1 SQVTM and CDR2 ANQGSEA. Trimming removed 6 bases at V and 3 bases at J, with 17 bases between. The CDR3 consists of 14 residues. CDR3 DNA sequence: TGCAGCGTGGCGGCGGGGGCGCGGGACACTGAAGCTTTCTTT. It translates to CSVAAGARDTEAFF.

This CDR3 reads CASSFRTGVGTGANVLTF. CDR3 DNA sequence: TGTGCCAGCAGTTTTCGGACAGGGGTAGGGACTGGGGCCAACGTCCTGACTTTC. The rearrangement links TRBV2 to TRBJ2-6, with 9 bases identical to TRBD1. The V and J ends lost 5 bases and 2 bases, in that order; junction bases with no gene match: 10. Germline V gene sequence: CDR1 SNHLY, CDR2 FYNNEI. The CDR3 sequence is 18 residues long.

V gene TRBV11-2 combines with J gene TRBJ2-1; TRBD2 agrees at 11 bases. The germline V gene encodes CDR1 SGHAT and CDR2 FQNNGV. The CDR3 spans 16 residues. Trimming removed 0 bases from V and 6 bases from J; junction bases left unmatched: 4. The CDR3 coding sequence is TGTGCCAGCAGCTTAGAATGGCTAGCGGGAGGCAATGAGCAGTTCTTC. Protein sequence: CASSLEWLAGGNEQFF.

This clone has just one count. The CDR3 is CASSLAHGQGYEQYF. Written as DNA, the CDR3 is TGTGCCAGCAGCTTAGCGCACGGACAGGGCTACGAGCAGTACTTC. The genes are TRBV7-2 and TRBJ2-7; TRBD1 matches at 8 bases. With 0 bases clipped from V and 3 bases from J, the junction kept 4 bases outside the gene matches. Per the germline V gene, CDR1 is SGHTA and CDR2 is FQGNSA. This CDR3 has 15 residues.

The chain couples TRBV11-2 to TRBJ2-1, with D unclear. The CDR3 is 11 residues long. CDR1 and CDR2 from the germline V gene are SGHAT and FQNNGV. Between the trimmed V and J ends, which lost 5 bases and 8 bases, there was a span of 7 bases. The CDR3 loop is CASSPVYEQFF. The DNA of the CDR3 is TGTGCCAGCAGCCCTGTCTATGAGCAGTTCTTC.

Only a few counts were recorded for this clone. The chain combines TRBV12-2 with TRBJ1-1. TRBV12-2 has pseudogene status. The CDR3 has 16 amino acids. In DNA, the CDR3 is TGTGCAAGTCGCTTGGGAGGGGCCCACATGAACACTGAAGCTTTCTTT. This sequence encodes CASRLGGAHMNTEAFF.

V usage is TRBV20-1 and J usage is TRBJ2-7; D uncertain. V was cut by 8 bases and J by 9 bases, with 17 bases left in between. Per germline, CDR1 DFQATT and CDR2 SNEGSKA (reference sequence). The CDR3 loop spans 11 amino acids. The CDR3: CSCLRENGQYF. The CDR3 DNA reads as TGCAGTTGCCTTCGAGAGAACGGGCAGTACTTC.

The chain combines TRBV4-1 with TRBJ2-1, with D perhaps TRBD2 (7 bases). The CDR3 is 17 amino acids. V was shortened by 0 bases and J by 1 base, with 13 bases between the two germline ends. Germline lookup yields CDR1 MGHRA and CDR2 YSYEKL. CDR3 residues: CASSQDGGGTSYNEQFF. In DNA, the CDR3 is TGCGCCAGCAGCCAAGATGGCGGGGGCACTTCCTACAATGAGCAGTTCTTC.

This rearrangement joins TRBV10-3 to TRBJ1-2, with 7 bases that match TRBD1. The CDR3 has 14 amino acids. Looked up from germline, CDR1 is ENHRY and CDR2 is SYGVKD. The V and J ends lost 5 bases and 6 bases, in that order; junction bases with no gene match: 9. The CDR3 loop reads CAISPQGNRDGYTF. The CDR3 DNA sequence: TGTGCCATCAGTCCACAGGGGAATCGGGATGGCTACACCTTC.

The chain recombines TRBV11-3 with TRBJ2-7; 10 bases agree with TRBD1. The germline V gene encodes CDR1 SGHNT and CDR2 YENEEA. The CDR3 contains 16 residues. J was trimmed by 1 base and V by 3 bases; bases with no gene match: 6. The chain's CDR3 is CASSLGRDRGSYEQYF. CDR3 sequence (DNA): TGTGCCAGCAGCTTGGGCCGGGACAGGGGTTCCTACGAGCAGTACTTC.

The chain joins TRBV6-5 to TRBJ1-2, with a weak D call TRBD1 (5 bases). Between the trimmed V and J ends, which lost 2 bases and 13 bases, there was a span of 11 bases. The CDR3 has 11 amino acids. CDR1 MNHEY and CDR2 SVGAGI come from the germline V gene. CDR3 bases: TGTGCCAGCAGTTACAATGACAGAACCACCTTC. This sequence encodes CASSYNDRTTF.

V gene TRBV5-1 combines with J gene TRBJ2-7; 9 bases align to TRBD1. There are 17 residues in the CDR3. J gave up 6 bases and V 0 bases, and 13 bases lay outside the gene matches. Germline loops: CDR1 SGHRS, CDR2 YFSETQ. The CDR3 region is CASSLAGTGRAGGEQYF. The CDR3 DNA sequence: TGCGCCAGCAGCTTGGCCGGGACAGGGCGTGCTGGTGGCGAGCAGTACTTC.

The chain combines TRBV6-5 with TRBJ2-7; 12 nucleotides align to TRBD1. The CDR3 has 15 amino acids. The V gene's germline CDR1 is MNHEY and CDR2 SVGAGI. V lost 5 bases and J lost 7; bases outside the gene matches: 9. The CDR3 spells CASSRRGQGASEQYF. In nucleotides, the CDR3 is TGTGCCAGCAGTCGCCGGGGACAGGGGGCTAGTGAGCAGTACTTC.

V usage is TRBV6-1 and J usage is TRBJ2-1; 7 bases align to TRBD2. Germline V CDR1 and CDR2: MNHNS, SASEGT. This CDR3 comprises 15 residues. After removal of 3 bases from V and 6 bases from J, the junction contained 8 bases not matched to a gene. CDR3 sequence reads: CASSEGRALLNEQFF. The CDR3 DNA reads TGTGCCAGCAGTGAGGGGAGGGCCCTACTCAATGAGCAGTTCTTC.

V and J are TRBV10-3 and TRBJ1-6, with 9 bases fitting TRBD1. CDR3 length equals 13 residues. Losses at the gene ends were 6 bases for V and 14 bases for J; bases not matched to a gene: 8. Germline lookup yields CDR1 ENHRY and CDR2 SYGVKD. CDR3 in amino acids: CAISAGQGISLHF. The CDR3 DNA reads TGTGCCATCAGCGCGGGACAGGGTATTTCCCTCCACTTT.

This clone was detected a few times. Within the sample, other DNA sequences also encode this same CDR3. This rearrangement joins TRBV6-1 to TRBJ1-5, with D perhaps matching TRBD1 (5 bases). The CDR3 has 14 amino acids. Germline lookup yields CDR1 MNHNS and CDR2 SASEGT. The germline V and J ends were trimmed by 2 bases and 3 bases, with 8 bases remaining between them. Here the CDR3 reads CASSESGSNQPQHF. In nucleotides, the CDR3 is TGTGCCAGCAGTGAATCAGGGTCCAATCAGCCCCAGCATTTT.

The chain joins TRBV6-6 to TRBJ2-7; 8 positions agree with TRBD2. There are 13 residues in the CDR3. Trimming at V came to 8 bases and at J to 5 bases, leaving 8 bases not matched to a gene. CDR1 is MNHNY and CDR2 is SVGAGI in the germline V gene (reference sequence). The CDR3 region has the DNA TGTGCCAGCGGCGGGAGCGGGAGCAACGAGCAGTACTTC. Its protein product is CASGGSGSNEQYF.

This chain links TRBV9 with TRBJ2-1; 14 nucleotides line up with TRBD2. Germline V gene lookup returns CDR1 SGDLS and CDR2 YYNGEE. The trim removed 2 bases at V and 5 bases at J, leaving 6 bases unmatched. The CDR3 has 17 residues. The CDR3 protein is CASSVGTSGSGDNEQFF. The CDR3 nucleotides are TGTGCCAGCAGCGTCGGGACTAGCGGGAGCGGGGACAATGAGCAGTTCTTC.

This chain connects TRBV30 to TRBJ2-7; D gene unclear. The V end lost 1 base, the J end lost 7 bases, and 14 bases lay between the germline ends. The CDR3 covers 13 residues. The germline CDR1 and CDR2 sequences are GTSNPN and SVGIG (reference sequence). The CDR3 loop reads CAWSATPLREQYF. Written as DNA, the CDR3 is TGTGCCTGGAGTGCGACACCCCTGCGTGAGCAGTACTTC. Full variable domain (rest looked up from reference TRBV30 and TRBJ2-7): SQTIHQWPATLVQPVGSPLSLECTVEGTSNPNLYWYRQAAGRGLQLLFYSVGIGQISSEVPQNLSASRPQDRQFILSSKKLLLSDSGFYLCAWSATPLREQYFGPGTRLTVT.

The chain joins TRBV13 to TRBJ2-7; no firm D call. The V gene's germline CDR1 is PRHDT and CDR2 FYEKMQ (reference sequence). V lost 2 bases to trimming and J lost 2 bases, with 7 bases between them. This CDR3 spans 13 amino acids. In DNA, the CDR3 is TGTGCCAGCAGCTTAAGGCTAGCCTACGAGCAGTACTTC. It specifies CASSLRLAYEQYF.

This clone came up once. The chain is built from TRBV6-6 and TRBJ1-3; maybe TRBD1 (6 bases). V lost 6 bases, J lost 4 bases, and 16 bases lay in between. There are 15 residues in the CDR3. Germline CDR1 MNHNY, CDR2 SVGAGI (reference sequence). CDR3 sequence (DNA): TGTGCCAGCAGGCCCGGGGGGGGCACGGGAAACACCATATATTTT. It yields the protein CASRPGGGTGNTIYF.

The J gene is TRBJ1-5, the V gene TRBV2; TRBD1 matches 8 bases. This CDR3 has 14 residues. Unmatched junction bases numbered 11, after V lost 6 bases and J lost 10 bases. Germline V gives CDR1 SNHLY, CDR2 FYNNEI. CDR3: CASSVQGARSPQHF. The CDR3, as DNA: TGTGCCAGCAGCGTGCAGGGGGCCCGCTCCCCCCAGCATTTT. The whole variable domain, filled in from reference TRBV2 and TRBJ1-5, reads EPEVTQTPSHQVTQMGQEVILRCVPISNHLYFYWYRQILGQKVEFLVSFYNNEISEKSEIFDDQFSVERPDGSNFTLKIRSTKLEDSAMYFCASSVQGARSPQHFGDGTRLSIL.

In this sample, this clone turned up a few times. The rearrangement uses TRBV5-1 and TRBJ2-3, with 7 bases matching TRBD1. Trimming removed 4 bases from V and 2 bases from J; junction bases left unmatched: 7. The CDR3 extends over 15 amino acids. CDR1 is SGHRS, CDR2 YFSETQ, per germline. CDR3 protein: CASSLGTAHTDTQYF. CDR3 coding DNA: TGCGCCAGCAGCCTTGGGACAGCACACACAGATACGCAGTATTTT.

The rearrangement uses TRBV29-1 and TRBJ2-5; possibly TRBD1 for D (6 bases). The J call is doubtful: the DNA matches TRBJ2-7 better. Germline V gene lookup returns CDR1 SQVTM and CDR2 ANQGSEA. This CDR3 region has 13 residues. The DNA for the CDR3 is TGCAGCGTCGCAGGGACACCTTTTTACGAGCAGTACTTC. This gives the protein CSVAGTPFYEQYF.